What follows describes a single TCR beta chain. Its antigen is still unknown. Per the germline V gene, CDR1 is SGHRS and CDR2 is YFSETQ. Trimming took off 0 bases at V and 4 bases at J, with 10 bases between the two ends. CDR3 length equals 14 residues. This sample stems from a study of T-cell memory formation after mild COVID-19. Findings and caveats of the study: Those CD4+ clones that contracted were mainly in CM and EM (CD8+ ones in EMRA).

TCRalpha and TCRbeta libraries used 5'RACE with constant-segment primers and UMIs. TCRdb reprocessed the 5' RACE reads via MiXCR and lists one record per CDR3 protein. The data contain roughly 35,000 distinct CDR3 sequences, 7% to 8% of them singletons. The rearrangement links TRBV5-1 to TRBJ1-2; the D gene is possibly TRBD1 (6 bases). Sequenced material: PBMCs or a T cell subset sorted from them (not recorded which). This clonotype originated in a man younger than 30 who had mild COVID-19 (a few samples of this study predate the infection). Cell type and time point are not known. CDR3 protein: CASSLDSGAYGYTF. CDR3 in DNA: TGCGCCAGCAGCTTGGATTCAGGGGCCTATGGCTACACCTTC.